This T cell receptor (beta chain) was captured by sequencing in a study of blood T cell repertoires in COVID-19. Overall study: The study drew acute and convalescent COVID-19 samples from the United States, Italy and Spain. T cells, B-cell-depleted T cells, or PBMCs provided the cDNA or gDNA that served as material.

Authors' methods: Amplified reference gene primers provided the basis for estimating nucleated cell counts. Assay used: immunoSEQ multiplex PCR; TCRdb lists only in-frame clones, some missing. For V, J and clone size, that table is used; D and trimming come from the DNA. Found here are 120,000 to 150,000 clones, around three quarters of them singletons; the top ten hold around 13%. The germline V and J ends were trimmed by 5 bases and 4 bases, with 20 bases remaining between them. The V gene's germline CDR1 is SGHTA and CDR2 FQGNSA. CDR3 length equals 16 residues. The chain carries TRBV7-2 and TRBJ1-1; the D is unclear. This clonotype originated in a man aged 80 or over with acute or convalescent COVID-19. Sequencing input: peripheral blood. The CDR3 loop reads CASSPGVGDVTTEAFF. CDR3 in DNA: TGTGCCAGCAGCCCCGGAGTCGGGGATGTGACCACTGAAGCTTTCTTT.